The 31 T cell receptor beta chains presented below share a single source sample, sequenced in a study. TCRdb itself ran the 5' RACE reads through MiXCR, one entry per CDR3 protein. The table records just under 65,000 distinct CDR3 sequences, about 20% of them present only once. Sequenced material: memory CD4+ T cells sorted from a lymph node. Documented subset: memory CD4+ T cells, CD4+CD45RO+CD25-. The receptors derive from a female donor with breast cancer.

Details on this clonotype: Possible read error: a much larger clone is one base away. The chain carries TRBV7-9 and TRBJ1-1; D is undetermined. The CDR3 totals 13 residues. Germline lookup yields CDR1 SEHNR and CDR2 FQNEAQ (reference sequence). The CDR3 nucleotides are TGTGCCAACAGCCCTGATTGGGACACTGAAGCTTTCTTT. Its translation: CANSPDWDTEAFF.

This clonotype was detected only a few times. The chain links TRBV29-1 to TRBJ1-1; TRBD1 aligns across 9 bases. This CDR3 is built from 13 residues. Germline trimming cut 6 bases from V and 2 bases from J; bases unmatched to any gene: 4. Germline V gene lookup returns CDR1 SQVTM and CDR2 ANQGSEA. Here the CDR3 reads CSVGQGFNTEAFF. The CDR3 DNA is TGCAGCGTGGGACAGGGCTTCAACACTGAAGCTTTCTTT.

The CDR3 loop reads CASSDLPLGDEQFF. In DNA form, the CDR3 reads TGTGCCAGCAGTGACTTACCGCTGGGCGATGAGCAGTTCTTC. The rearrangement links TRBV6-1 to TRBJ2-1, with D uncertain. Germline CDR1 reads MNHNS; CDR2 reads SASEGT. The ends were cut back, 3 bases at V and 8 bases at J, with 14 bases in the middle. The length of the CDR3 is 14 residues.

This clonotype was counted only a few times. This rearrangement joins TRBV5-1 to TRBJ1-1; D uncertain. CDR1 and CDR2 (germline): SGHRS, YFSETQ. This CDR3 is 13 amino acids long. V lost 5 bases to trimming and J lost 4 bases, with 12 bases between them. The CDR3 nucleotides are TGCGCCAGCAGTCTACAGCGGGCCACTGAAGCTTTCTTT. Its translation is CASSLQRATEAFF.

The rearrangement links TRBV7-2 to TRBJ1-1; TRBD1 agrees at 7 bases. This CDR3 has 12 amino acids. Trimming removed 5 bases from V and 9 bases from J; junction bases left unmatched: 6. Germline CDR1 reads SGHTA; CDR2 reads FQGNSA. Here the CDR3 reads CASSPQGGQAFF. The CDR3 nucleotides are TGTGCCAGCAGCCCTCAGGGGGGGCAAGCTTTCTTT.

This clonotype was seen only a few times. The rearrangement links TRBV11-2 to TRBJ1-1; D not certain. The CDR3 totals 12 residues. CDR1 and CDR2 (germline): SGHAT, FQNNGV. Trimming removed 5 bases at V and 2 bases at J, with 6 bases between. The CDR3 region is CASSRSNTEAFF. The DNA of the CDR3 is TGTGCCAGCAGCAGATCCAACACTGAAGCTTTCTTT.

Concerning this clonotype itself: Its ends do not fully match the called genes, so a read error is possible. The DNA of the CDR3 is TGCGCCAGCGGCTTTAGCGGTACCGGCATTCAGTACTTC. Translating gives CASGFSGTGIQYF. The chain has TRBV5-1 and TRBJ2-4; D might be TRBD2 (6 bases). From germline, CDR1 is SGHRS and CDR2 YFSETQ. The length of the CDR3 is 13 residues.

The chain employs TRBV6-2 or TRBV6-3 and TRBJ2-7, with 7 bases aligning to TRBD1. The germline V gene has CDR1 MNHEY and CDR2 SVGEGT. With V trimmed by 10 bases and J by 3 bases, 15 bases remained unmatched. The CDR3 length is 15 residues. The DNA of the CDR3 is TGTGCCACCAGAATCGGGGACAGACAATTCTACGAGCAGTACTTC. Translated: CATRIGDRQFYEQYF.

This clonotype was observed at least ten times. The chain combines TRBV7-2 with TRBJ2-7; D is uncertain. V dropped 3 bases and J dropped 4 bases, with 4 bases sitting between them. This CDR3 has 11 residues. Germline V gene lookup returns CDR1 SGHTA and CDR2 FQGNSA. CDR3 DNA: TGTGCCAGCAGCTTTAAATACGAGCAGTACTTC. Its protein is CASSFKYEQYF.

The table lists this clonotype with many counts. The chain recombines TRBV20-1 with TRBJ2-7; 7 positions match TRBD2. This CDR3 has 13 residues. Per the germline V gene, CDR1 is DFQATT and CDR2 is SNEGSKA (reference sequence). J lost 2 bases, V lost 2 bases, and 3 bases had no gene match. The CDR3 loop is CSARRSGTYEQYF. CDR3 bases: TGCAGTGCTAGACGGAGCGGGACCTACGAGCAGTACTTC.

The rearrangement links TRBV20-1 to TRBJ1-1; D not resolved. There are 12 residues in the CDR3. With 2 bases removed from V and 0 bases from J, the gap between germline ends came to 4 bases. CDR1 is DFQATT and CDR2 is SNEGSKA in the germline V gene (reference sequence). The CDR3 DNA is TGCAGTGCTAGACAAGTGAACACTGAAGCTTTCTTT. The encoded protein is CSARQVNTEAFF.

There are a few counts of this clonotype. This chain uses TRBV18 with TRBJ2-5; D is ambiguous. The CDR3 is 13 amino acids. In germline, CDR1 is KGHSH, CDR2 LQKENI. Trimming stripped 2 bases from V and 1 base from J, with 5 bases between. The CDR3 nucleotides are TGTGCCAGCTCACCAGAGCCCCAAGAGACCCAGTACTTC. It yields the protein CASSPEPQETQYF.

This chain links TRBV7-2 with TRBJ2-2; no clear D gene. The CDR3 is 13 amino acids. Trimming took 4 bases from V and 5 from J, leaving 8 bases between them. Germline V lookup: CDR1 SGHTA, CDR2 FQGNSA. CDR3 bases: TGTGCCAGCAGCTCTTACTATACCGGGGAGCTGTTTTTT. Translating gives CASSSYYTGELFF. The full variable domain, with the rest looked up from reference TRBV7-2 and TRBJ2-2, is GAGVSQSPSNKVTEKGKDVELRCDPISGHTALYWYRQSLGQGLEFLIYFQGNSAPDKSGLPSDRFSAERTGGSVSTLTIQRTQQEDSAVYLCASSSYYTGELFFGEGSRLTVL.

The table lists this clonotype with a few counts. The chain employs TRBV20-1 and TRBJ2-2; the match to TRBD1 covers 7 bases. V dropped 0 bases and J dropped 2; count of bases not matched to a gene: 6. This CDR3 contains 16 residues. Germline CDR1 is DFQATT and CDR2 is SNEGSKA (reference sequence). The CDR3 protein is CSARDPRQGNTGELFF. The CDR3 region has the DNA TGCAGTGCTAGAGACCCGCGACAGGGCAACACCGGGGAGCTGTTTTTT.

The chain has TRBV7-2 and TRBJ2-7, with TRBD2 as a possible D gene (5 bases). Germline loops: CDR1 SGHTA, CDR2 FQGNSA. CDR3 length equals 12 residues. V lost 2 bases, J lost 6 bases, and 8 bases lay in between. CDR3 nucleotides: TGTGCCAGCAGCTTAAGCGGTACCGAGCAGTACTTC. It encodes CASSLSGTEQYF.

Only a few counts were recorded for this clonotype. The chain carries TRBV11-2 and TRBJ2-1, with D perhaps given as TRBD1 or TRBD2 (5 bases each). Germline loops: CDR1 SGHAT, CDR2 FQNNGV. The CDR3 sequence is 14 residues long. V was shortened by 2 bases and J by 6 bases, with 11 bases between the two germline ends. In DNA form, the CDR3 reads TGTGCCAGCAGCTTACCGGGACCCGCCAATGAGCAGTTCTTC. Encoded protein: CASSLPGPANEQFF.

This clonotype was seen a few times. V usage is TRBV2 and J usage is TRBJ1-6; no firm D call. The CDR3 has 14 residues. V lost 6 bases to trimming and J lost 4 bases, with 10 bases between them. CDR1 and CDR2 from the germline V gene are SNHLY and FYNNEI. CDR3 sequence: CASRAFQYNSPLHF. CDR3 bases: TGTGCCAGCAGGGCCTTTCAGTATAATTCACCCCTCCACTTT. Together with reference TRBV2 and TRBJ1-6, the CDR3 gives the full variable domain: EPEVTQTPSHQVTQMGQEVILRCVPISNHLYFYWYRQILGQKVEFLVSFYNNEISEKSEIFDDQFSVERPDGSNFTLKIRSTKLEDSAMYFCASRAFQYNSPLHFGNGTRLTVT.

The table lists this clonotype with a count of one. The chain is built from TRBV6-2 or TRBV6-3 and TRBJ1-1; D gene uncertain. Looked up from germline, CDR1 is MNHEY and CDR2 is SVGEGT. The CDR3 runs to 12 residues. The V gene lost 6 bases and the J gene lost 5 bases, with 10 bases spanning the gap. Here the CDR3 DNA reads TGTGCCAGCAGCACTGATCTAACTGAAGCTTTCTTT. Amino acids: CASSTDLTEAFF.

With regard to this clonotype: Possible read error: a much larger clone is one base away. The J gene is TRBJ2-2, the V gene TRBV7-2; tentatively, D is TRBD1 (5 bases). Per germline, CDR1 SGHTA and CDR2 FQGNSA. The ends were cut back, 6 bases at V and 6 bases at J, with 17 bases in the middle. The CDR3 extends over 15 amino acids. The CDR3 sequence is CASSCRVVWAGELFF. The CDR3 region has the DNA TGTGCCAGCAGTTGCAGGGTCGTCTGGGCCGGGGAGCTGTTTTTT.

This clonotype has just a few counts. This chain links TRBV20-1 with TRBJ1-1; D remains ambiguous. The CDR3 loop spans 13 amino acids. V dropped 4 bases and J dropped 2 bases, with 11 bases sitting between them. The germline CDR1 and CDR2 sequences are DFQATT and SNEGSKA (reference sequence). CDR3 amino acids: CSAKEQPNTEAFF. CDR3 in DNA: TGCAGTGCTAAAGAACAACCAAACACTGAAGCTTTCTTT.

In its sample, this clonotype was seen many times. This chain uses TRBV7-9 with TRBJ2-1; D may match TRBD1 or TRBD2 (5 bases each). Trimming took 10 bases from V and 6 from J, leaving 13 bases between them. Germline CDR1 reads SEHNR; CDR2 reads FQNEAQ (reference sequence). The CDR3 sequence is 12 residues long. DNA for the CDR3: TGTGCCATCTCGAGGGGTCCCAATGAGCAGTTCTTC. Encoded protein: CAISRGPNEQFF.

This clonotype was detected many times. The J gene is TRBJ1-5, the V gene TRBV6-6; maybe TRBD1 (6 bases). The CDR3 length is 15 residues. The V end lost 2 bases, the J end lost 2 bases, and 10 bases lay between the germline ends. The germline V gene has CDR1 MNHNY and CDR2 SVGAGI (reference sequence). In nucleotides, the CDR3 is TGTGCCAGCAGTTACCGGACAGATGGCAATCAGCCCCAGCATTTT. It codes for CASSYRTDGNQPQHF.

This clonotype was observed many times. V is TRBV6-5 and J is TRBJ1-5, with D possibly being TRBD1 (6 bases). The CDR3 is 14 amino acids. The V gene's germline CDR1 is MNHEY and CDR2 SVGAGI. Trimming took off 5 bases at V and 7 bases at J, with 15 bases between the two ends. In DNA form, the CDR3 reads TGTGCCAGCAGTAAACAGGGTCGCGACCAGCCCCAGCATTTT. It translates to CASSKQGRDQPQHF.

Only a few counts were recorded for this clonotype. This chain joins TRBV7-2 and TRBJ2-3, with 7 bases matching TRBD1. Germline trimming cut 1 base from V and 3 bases from J; bases unmatched to any gene: 10. CDR1 is SGHTA, CDR2 FQGNSA, per germline. The CDR3 extends over 17 amino acids. CDR3 sequence: CASSLESQGWATDTQYF. The CDR3 nucleotides read TGTGCCAGCAGCTTAGAGTCACAGGGGTGGGCGACAGATACGCAGTATTTT.

This clonotype was recorded a few times. J is TRBJ2-1 and V is TRBV4-3, with D hard to call. Deletions cut 3 bases from V and 7 bases from J, with 13 bases between. Germline CDR1 is LGHNA and CDR2 is YSLEER. The CDR3 consists of 14 residues. In nucleotides, the CDR3 is TGCGCCAGCAGCCAGGACGGGCGGTGGAATGAGCAGTTCTTC. Its protein product is CASSQDGRWNEQFF.

The chain employs TRBV20-1 and TRBJ2-3; tentatively, D is TRBD2 (6 bases). Germline CDR1 DFQATT, CDR2 SNEGSKA (reference sequence). The CDR3 spans 13 residues. V lost 6 bases, J lost 6 bases, and 16 bases lay in between. DNA of the CDR3: TGCAGTGCCCCCGATGGGGGGTTGGATACGCAGTATTTT. It is translated as CSAPDGGLDTQYF.

Many counts were recorded for this clonotype. The gene calls are TRBV28 and TRBJ2-3, with D maybe TRBD1 (7 bases). V was clipped by 3 bases and J by 1 base, with 20 bases between them. There are 18 residues in the CDR3. Germline-derived CDR1 and CDR2 are MDHEN and SYDVKM. CDR3 nucleotide sequence: TGTGCCAGCAGTTTCTCGAGGGGGCAGGGGGGAGGCACAGATACGCAGTATTTT. Encoded protein: CASSFSRGQGGGTDTQYF.

The sample holds many counts of this clonotype. The gene calls are TRBV5-1 and TRBJ2-1; D tentatively reads TRBD1 or TRBD2 (5 bases each). V lost 0 bases and J 7 bases, leaving 20 bases between the germline ends. This CDR3 spans 17 amino acids. Germline CDR1 is SGHRS and CDR2 is YFSETQ. The CDR3 DNA follows: TGCGCCAGCAGCTTGGAAGTTCTAGCTGGTGGGGGAAATGAGCAGTTCTTC. Translation: CASSLEVLAGGGNEQFF.

This clonotype was picked up many times. The chain employs TRBV28 and TRBJ2-7; maybe TRBD1 (5 bases). Germline CDR1 is MDHEN and CDR2 is SYDVKM. CDR3 length: 14 amino acids. Trimming removed 4 bases at V and 2 bases at J, with 12 bases between. CDR3 nucleotides: TGTGCCAGCAGTTCAGGGTCCCTCACCTACGAGCAGTACTTC. This codes for CASSSGSLTYEQYF.

This clonotype was detected many times. V and J are TRBV7-9 and TRBJ2-5; D unresolved. V was pared by 0 bases and J by 5 bases, with 10 bases between. CDR1 SEHNR and CDR2 FQNEAQ come from the germline V gene (reference sequence). This CDR3 has 14 residues. The CDR3 bases are TGTGCCAGCAGCTTAGCTCTGCACTCGGAGACCCAGTACTTC. Translated: CASSLALHSETQYF.

This sequence joins TRBV2 and TRBJ2-1, with D hard to call. Per the germline V gene, CDR1 is SNHLY and CDR2 is FYNNEI. This CDR3 contains 12 residues. V gave up 5 bases and J gave up 5 bases, with 7 bases separating them. This CDR3 reads CASSRVDNEQFF. In DNA form, the CDR3 reads TGTGCCAGCAGTCGCGTGGACAATGAGCAGTTCTTC.